The following is a TCR beta chain sequence with its context. The data stem from a study of control samples from healthy donors and cancer patients. Method: immunoSEQ multiplex PCR; TCRdb's copy keeps in-frame clones and lacks some. The repertoire consists of 150,000 to 160,000 clones, with 93% occurring once and the leading ten covering under 2.5%. The CDR3 runs to 19 residues. Germline CDR1 SEHNR, CDR2 FQNEAQ (reference sequence). After removal of 0 bases from V and 4 bases from J, the junction contained 13 bases not matched to a gene. The chain joins TRBV7-9 to TRBJ1-4, with 8 bases matching TRBD1. The TCR was taken from a man aged 50 to 59 in good health. Source material: blood. The CDR3 nucleotides are TGTGCCAGCAGCTTAGCGTGGAGTCGGACAGGGACCAATAATGAAAAACTGTTTTTT. Encoded protein: CASSLAWSRTGTNNEKLFF.